Listed here are 18 T cell receptor beta chains from one sample, sequenced in a study of T cell changes during pregnancy in multiple sclerosis. Generated by immunoSEQ multiplex PCR, the TCRdb table keeps only in-frame clones and is missing some. This sample has tens of thousands of clones, with 89% found just once. The sequencing here drew on CD8+ T cells from peripheral blood mononuclear cells, taken in the second trimester of pregnancy. The receptors were gathered from a female donor with multiple sclerosis, enrolled in a pregnancy study.

This rearrangement joins TRBV7-8 to TRBJ2-1; 8 nucleotides agree with TRBD1. V lost 1 base and J lost 3; bases outside the gene matches: 5. The CDR3 has 16 residues. Looked up from germline, CDR1 is SGHVS and CDR2 is FQNEAQ. The CDR3 spells CASSLGTGPYYNEQFF. Here the CDR3 DNA reads TGTGCCAGCAGCTTAGGGACAGGGCCCTACTACAATGAGCAGTTCTTC.

This clone was observed once. This chain connects TRBV28 to TRBJ2-5, with 9 positions matching TRBD1. V was pared by 5 bases and J by 4 bases, with 11 bases of the junction left unmatched. The CDR3 consists of 16 residues. The germline gives CDR1 MDHEN, CDR2 SYDVKM. CDR3 loop: CASSPRGQGFVETQYF. The CDR3 coding sequence is TGTGCCAGCAGTCCTAGGGGACAGGGATTCGTAGAGACCCAGTACTTC.

The rearrangement links TRBV6-1 to TRBJ1-1, with D unclear. V was shortened by 0 bases and J by 0 bases, with 17 bases between the two germline ends. CDR3 size: 18 residues. Germline V CDR1 and CDR2: MNHNS, SASEGT. CDR3 region: CASSEASPLKSMNTEAFF. Here the CDR3 DNA reads TGTGCCAGCAGTGAAGCGTCCCCTCTAAAGTCGATGAACACTGAAGCTTTCTTT.

In DNA form, the CDR3 reads TGTGCCAGCAGCTTAGTGCCCCTTCGCGATGAGCAGTTCTTC. Translated: CASSLVPLRDEQFF. This chain uses TRBV7-9 with TRBJ2-1; D is unresolved. Germline V gene sequence: CDR1 SEHNR, CDR2 FQNEAQ (reference sequence). The CDR3 has 14 residues. The ends were cut back, 1 base at V and 8 bases at J, with 12 bases in the middle.

The V call is TRBV5-4, the J call TRBJ2-1, with 8 bases aligning to TRBD1. CDR1 SGHNT and CDR2 YYREEE come from the germline V gene (reference sequence). The CDR3 has 13 amino acids. With V trimmed by 4 bases and J by 7 bases, 4 bases remained unmatched. CDR3 loop: CASSLWTGNEQFF. The CDR3 bases are TGTGCCAGCAGCCTGTGGACAGGGAATGAGCAGTTCTTC.

The J gene is TRBJ2-2, the V gene TRBV28; D is possibly TRBD1 (5 bases). The germline V and J ends were trimmed by 3 bases and 5 bases, with 13 bases remaining between them. CDR1 and CDR2 (germline): MDHEN, SYDVKM. There are 15 residues in the CDR3. This chain's CDR3 is CASSFKYQGTGELFF. CDR3 sequence (DNA): TGTGCCAGCAGTTTTAAGTACCAGGGTACCGGGGAGCTGTTTTTT. Drawing the rest from reference TRBV28 and TRBJ2-2, the complete variable domain is DVKVTQSSRYLVKRTGEKVFLECVQDMDHENMFWYRQDPGLGLRLIYFSYDVKMKEKGDIPEGYSVSREKKERFSLILESASTNQTSMYLCASSFKYQGTGELFFGEGSRLTVL.

The V and J genes are TRBV7-2 and TRBJ1-2; D remains unclear. Germline values: CDR1 SGHTA, CDR2 FQGNSA. Trimming stripped 5 bases from V and 2 bases from J, with 12 bases between. This CDR3 is 14 amino acids long. The CDR3 protein is CASSETNKNYGYTF. CDR3 nucleotides: TGTGCCAGCAGCGAGACAAATAAAAACTATGGCTACACCTTC.

The V and J genes are TRBV5-6 and TRBJ1-6, with D possibly TRBD1 on 6 matching bases. Germline assignment: CDR1 SGHDT and CDR2 YYEEEE. The CDR3 is made up of 14 amino acids. The ends were cut back, 4 bases at V and 5 bases at J, with 10 bases in the middle. The CDR3 coding sequence is TGTGCCAGCAGCACAGGGCCAAATAATTCACCCCTCCACTTT. This encodes CASSTGPNNSPLHF.

The genes are TRBV28 and TRBJ2-3, with TRBD2 matching 14 bases. The CDR3 has 17 amino acids. Trimming at V came to 7 bases and at J to 4 bases, leaving 10 bases not matched to a gene. The germline CDR1 and CDR2 sequences are MDHEN and SYDVKM. The CDR3 spells CASTSPGTSGSSDTQYF. The CDR3 DNA is TGTGCCAGCACTTCCCCGGGGACTAGCGGGAGTTCAGATACGCAGTATTTT.

The chain combines TRBV27 with TRBJ2-1; D uncertain. Trimming shortened V by 1 base and J by 8 bases, and 12 bases separated the two germline ends. The CDR3 extends over 14 amino acids. CDR1 is MNHEY, CDR2 SMNVEV, per germline (reference sequence). CDR3 amino acids: CASSLYRARDEQFF. As DNA, the CDR3 is TGTGCCAGCAGTTTATACCGAGCTCGGGATGAGCAGTTCTTC.

The chain couples TRBV27 to TRBJ2-3, with 7 positions matching TRBD2. CDR1 MNHEY and CDR2 SMNVEV come from the germline V gene (reference sequence). V lost 4 bases to trimming and J lost 11 bases; unmatched junction nucleotides: 3. The CDR3 consists of 11 residues. DNA of the CDR3: TGTGCCAGCAGTTCCGGACTAGAGCAGTATTTT. It specifies CASSSGLEQYF.

V usage is TRBV29-1 and J usage is TRBJ1-1; D perhaps matches TRBD1 (6 bases). Looked up from germline, CDR1 is SQVTM and CDR2 is ANQGSEA. V shed 8 bases and J shed 4 bases, with 14 bases lying between them. The CDR3 contains 12 residues. The CDR3 DNA reads as TGCAGCCACGGCGGGGGGCTCACTGAAGCTTTCTTT. As protein: CSHGGGLTEAFF.

There are a few counts of this clone. This chain connects TRBV13 to TRBJ1-1; D is unclear. The V gene's germline CDR1 is PRHDT and CDR2 FYEKMQ (reference sequence). Deletions cut 1 base from V and 6 bases from J, with 6 bases between. The CDR3 loop spans 12 amino acids. CDR3 sequence reads: CASSLVSAEAFF. In DNA form, the CDR3 reads TGTGCCAGCAGCTTAGTGAGCGCTGAAGCTTTCTTT.

The CDR3 nucleotides are TGTGCCAGCAGCCCGCCCGATGAGGAGGGTTTCTTT. Protein: CASSPPDEEGFF. The chain carries TRBV9 and TRBJ1-1; D is undetermined. CDR1 and CDR2 from the germline V gene are SGDLS and YYNGEE. This CDR3 is 12 amino acids long. Trimming cost V 4 bases and J 13 bases, with 17 bases left between them.

This clone is deemed medium-sized (0.01 to 0.1%). The J gene is TRBJ2-5, the V gene TRBV5-1; possibly TRBD1 for D (6 bases). Between the trimmed V and J ends, which lost 3 bases and 0 bases, there was a span of 15 bases. Germline V gives CDR1 SGHRS, CDR2 YFSETQ. The CDR3 is 16 amino acids. Here the CDR3 reads CASSWTVSEYQETQYF. The CDR3 coding sequence is TGCGCCAGCAGCTGGACAGTTTCCGAGTACCAAGAGACCCAGTACTTC.

V and J are TRBV5-1 and TRBJ2-3; the match to TRBD2 covers 11 bases. CDR1 is SGHRS, CDR2 YFSETQ, per germline. CDR3 length: 17 residues. With V trimmed by 4 bases and J by 4 bases, 11 bases remained unmatched. The CDR3 DNA is TGCGCCAGCAGCCTGCGTGGACTAGCGGGTTTAGCAGATACGCAGTATTTT. This sequence encodes CASSLRGLAGLADTQYF.

This clone is a singleton in its sample. This chain uses TRBV9 with TRBJ1-3, with a weak D call TRBD1 (5 bases). Germline V lookup: CDR1 SGDLS, CDR2 YYNGEE. The length of the CDR3 is 14 residues. The germline V and J ends were trimmed by 3 bases and 1 base, with 8 bases remaining between them. CDR3 nucleotides: TGTGCCAGCAGCGGGGGCCTATCTGGAAACACCATATATTTT. It specifies CASSGGLSGNTIYF.

The chain carries TRBV10-2 and TRBJ2-7, with 8 positions matching TRBD1. This CDR3 has 14 amino acids. With 4 bases clipped from V and 6 bases from J, the junction kept 8 bases outside the gene matches. Germline loops: CDR1 WSHSY, CDR2 SAAADI. This CDR3 is CASSVGQAQSEQYF. The CDR3 DNA follows: TGCGCCAGCAGTGTGGGACAGGCGCAGAGCGAGCAGTACTTC.